The source of this T cell receptor (beta chain) is a study of identical twins. Study findings and constraints: Out-of-frame alpha sequences common to twins were enriched for low generation probability.

CDR3 length: 13 residues. Per the germline V gene, CDR1 is LGHDT and CDR2 is YNNKEL (reference sequence). Trimming stripped 4 bases from V and 4 bases from J, with 10 bases between. TCRdb reprocessed the 5' RACE reads with MiXCR, giving one entry per CDR3 protein. Of approximately 690,000 distinct CDR3 sequences in the sample, roughly 6.2% were seen once. This clonotype was seen only a few times. Its target is not known. Sequencing was performed on naive T cells sorted from blood. The rearrangement joins TRBV3-1 to TRBJ1-2; D remains unclear. The source is a man in his late teens or twenties in good health. CDR3 sequence: CASSRSRSYGYTF. For the CDR3, the DNA is TGTGCCAGCAGCCGGTCCCGGAGCTATGGCTACACCTTC.